One sample yielded the 2 T cell receptor beta chains listed below, sequenced in a study of T cells after posttransplantation cyclophosphamide. Assay used: immunoSEQ multiplex PCR; TCRdb lists only in-frame clones, some missing. The data hold approximately 20,000 clones, with 87% observed a single time. Cyclophosphamide on days +3 and +4 followed busulfan-fludarabine conditioning and a marrow graft. Specimen: PBMCs, collected after allogeneic stem cell transplant with posttransplant cyclophosphamide. The receptors here all came from a female patient aged 35 to 55 who received an allogeneic stem cell transplant from a related donor, was CMV-positive, and had no GVHD. Some T cells may originate from the graft donor.

The chain links TRBV9 to TRBJ2-1, with D unclear. The CDR3 spans 14 residues. Germline assignment: CDR1 SGDLS and CDR2 YYNGEE. V dropped 1 base and J dropped 5 bases, with 10 bases sitting between them. As DNA, the CDR3 is TGTGCCAGCAGCGTAAATTCACAAGACAATGAGCAGTTCTTC. This encodes CASSVNSQDNEQFF.

This clone has only one observation. The chain links TRBV7-2 to TRBJ2-2; 12 bases align to TRBD2. The germline CDR1 and CDR2 sequences are SGHTA and FQGNSA. This CDR3 region has 15 residues. Unmatched junction bases numbered 3, after V lost 4 bases and J lost 6 bases. CDR3 sequence: CASSYLAGGPGELFF. The CDR3 region has the DNA TGTGCCAGCAGCTACCTAGCGGGAGGGCCCGGGGAGCTGTTTTTT.